A selection of T cell receptor beta chains follows, all from one sample in a study of PD-1 blockade in classical Hodgkin lymphoma. Using immunoSEQ multiplex PCR, the repertoire was profiled, and TCRdb retains in-frame clones only, with some absent. This sample carries nearly 55,000 clones, about 84% of them seen once, and the ten largest clones take under 20%. The sequencing used peripheral blood mononuclear cells (PBMCs), collected at baseline. The receptors shown here come from a human donor with classical Hodgkin lymphoma. Both conserved end residues are part of each CDR3. D genes are given only for firm matches. Only some rows state a clone size, as once, few, many or a class for expanded clones.

DNA: TGTGCCAGCAGCTTGGGGCAGCAAGAGACCCAGTACTTC
CDR3: CASSLGQQETQYF
size: .
V: TRBV5-4
J: TRBJ2-5
D: .

DNA: TGTGCCATCAGTTCCCCCGGAGGGTCCTTACGGGACACTGAAGCTTTCTTT
CDR3: CAISSPGGSLRDTEAFF
size: .
V: TRBV10-3
J: TRBJ1-1
D: .

DNA: TGTGCCTGGAGTACGGCCGGGGAGCTGTTTTTT
CDR3: CAWSTAGELFF
size: .
V: TRBV30
J: TRBJ2-2
D: .

DNA: TGTGCCAGTAGTACGGGGACAGATTATCAGCCCCAGCATTTT
CDR3: CASSTGTDYQPQHF
size: .
V: TRBV19
J: TRBJ1-5
D: TRBD1

DNA: TGTGCCAGCAGCCAAGGGGCCCCTCTCCGAATTCCTCCTAAGGATGAGCAGTTCTTC
CDR3: CASSQGAPLRIPPKDEQFF
size: .
V: TRBV14
J: TRBJ2-1
D: .

DNA: TGTGCCAGCAGCCTGGGGACAGGGTCGGGTTTTGACGGCTACACCTTC
CDR3: CASSLGTGSGFDGYTF
size: .
V: TRBV5-6
J: TRBJ1-2
D: TRBD1

DNA: TGTGCCAGCAGCTTTTTAGCGGAGGGCGGTGTATACAATGAGCAGTTCTTC
CDR3: CASSFLAEGGVYNEQFF
size: .
V: TRBV11-2
J: TRBJ2-1
D: .

DNA: TGTGCCAGCAGTCCGGGCCGCACTAATGAAAAACTGTTTTTT
CDR3: CASSPGRTNEKLFF
size: .
V: TRBV10-3
J: TRBJ1-4
D: .

DNA: TGTGCCAGCAGCTTAGGCGGGACTAGCGGGGCCGGGGAGCTGTTTTTT
CDR3: CASSLGGTSGAGELFF
size: .
V: TRBV7-2
J: TRBJ2-2
D: TRBD2

DNA: TGTGCCAGCAGTTTGACCGGTAACACTGAAGCTTTCTTT
CDR3: CASSLTGNTEAFF
size: once
V: TRBV6-1
J: TRBJ1-1
D: .

DNA: TGTGCCAGCAGCTTGGGGGCAGGGTATGGTTCCGATACGCAGTATTTT
CDR3: CASSLGAGYGSDTQYF
size: .
V: TRBV5-6
J: TRBJ2-3
D: .

DNA: TGTGCCATCAGGGGGTCCTCTGGAAACACCATATATTTT
CDR3: CAIRGSSGNTIYF
size: .
V: TRBV10-3
J: TRBJ1-3
D: .

DNA: TGCGCCAGCAGTGATGGGGTCACAGATACGCAGTATTTT
CDR3: CASSDGVTDTQYF
size: .
V: TRBV10-1
J: TRBJ2-3
D: .

DNA: TGTGCCAGCAGTGAATGGAGGGGGACAGATACGCAGTATTTT
CDR3: CASSEWRGTDTQYF
size: .
V: TRBV25-1
J: TRBJ2-3
D: .

DNA: TGCGCCAGCAGCCAAGTCCCCGGGACAGGGCGCTATGGCTACACCTTC
CDR3: CASSQVPGTGRYGYTF
size: few
V: TRBV4-1
J: TRBJ1-2
D: TRBD1

DNA: TGTGCCTGGACTAGAGGACTAGCTCAGGGCAATGAGCAGTTCTTC
CDR3: CAWTRGLAQGNEQFF
size: .
V: TRBV30
J: TRBJ2-1
D: TRBD2

DNA: TGTGCCAGCAGCTTATTAGGGGCGGAGCTGTTTTTT
CDR3: CASSLLGAELFF
size: .
V: TRBV7-3
J: TRBJ2-2
D: .

DNA: TGTGCCAGCAGCGTAGCTATTACCCAGCAAGAGACCCAGTACTTC
CDR3: CASSVAITQQETQYF
size: .
V: TRBV9
J: TRBJ2-5
D: .

DNA: TGTGCCAGCAGTTATGACAGGGAGGTCAATTCACCCCTCCACTTT
CDR3: CASSYDREVNSPLHF
size: .
V: TRBV27
J: TRBJ1-6
D: TRBD1